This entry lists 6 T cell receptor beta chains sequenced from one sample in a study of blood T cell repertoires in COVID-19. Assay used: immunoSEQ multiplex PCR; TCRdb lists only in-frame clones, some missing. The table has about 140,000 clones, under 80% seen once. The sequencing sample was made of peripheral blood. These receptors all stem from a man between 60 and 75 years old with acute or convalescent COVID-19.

This CDR3 reads CATSDRGGAVEQFF. Here the CDR3 DNA reads TGTGCCACCAGTGACCGAGGGGGGGCGGTTGAGCAGTTCTTC. The gene calls are TRBV24-1 and TRBJ2-1; D is possibly TRBD2 (7 bases). V gave up 4 bases and J gave up 9 bases, with 15 bases separating them. Germline values: CDR1 KGHDR, CDR2 SFDVKD. There are 14 residues in the CDR3.

CDR3 sequence: CASSLRVYEQYF. The CDR3 DNA follows: TGTGCCAGCAGCTTAAGAGTATACGAGCAGTACTTC. The chain links TRBV11-2 to TRBJ2-7; D unclear. CDR3 size: 12 residues. Germline assignment: CDR1 SGHAT and CDR2 FQNNGV. Between the trimmed V and J ends, which lost 2 bases and 4 bases, there was a span of 6 bases.

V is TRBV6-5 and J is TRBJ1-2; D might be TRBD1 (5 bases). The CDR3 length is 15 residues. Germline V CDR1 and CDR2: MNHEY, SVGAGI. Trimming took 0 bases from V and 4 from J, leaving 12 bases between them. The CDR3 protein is CASSYSRRTLYGYTF. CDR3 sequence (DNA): TGTGCCAGCAGTTACTCGCGCAGGACACTCTATGGCTACACCTTC.

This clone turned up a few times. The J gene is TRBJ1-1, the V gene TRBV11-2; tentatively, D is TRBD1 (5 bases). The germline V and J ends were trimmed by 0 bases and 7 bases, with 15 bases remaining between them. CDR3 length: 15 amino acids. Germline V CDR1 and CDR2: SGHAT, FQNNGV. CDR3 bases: TGTGCCAGCAGCTTAGATTGGCAGGGTTTCAGTGAAGCTTTCTTT. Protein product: CASSLDWQGFSEAFF.

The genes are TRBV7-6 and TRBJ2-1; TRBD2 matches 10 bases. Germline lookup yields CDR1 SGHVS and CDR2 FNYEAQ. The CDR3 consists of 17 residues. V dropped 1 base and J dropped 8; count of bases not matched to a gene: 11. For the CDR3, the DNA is TGTGCCAGCAGCTTAGGTCCCGGACTAGCGGTGCAGGATGAGCAGTTCTTC. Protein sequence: CASSLGPGLAVQDEQFF.

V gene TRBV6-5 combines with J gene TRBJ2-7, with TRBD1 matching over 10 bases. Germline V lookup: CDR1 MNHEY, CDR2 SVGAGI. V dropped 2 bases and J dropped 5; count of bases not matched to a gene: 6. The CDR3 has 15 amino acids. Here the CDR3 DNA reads TGTGCCAGCAGTTACAATCCCGGGACAGGGGACGAGCAGTACTTC. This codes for CASSYNPGTGDEQYF.